The sequence of this TCR beta chain was determined in a study of blood T cell repertoires in COVID-19. Overall study context: PBMCs, B-cell-depleted T cells, or T cells provided the cDNA or gDNA that made up the material.

The V gene lost 0 bases and the J gene lost 0 bases, with 6 bases spanning the gap. This CDR3 contains 14 residues. Per the germline V gene, CDR1 is SGHKS and CDR2 is YYEKEE (reference sequence). Study processing details: Amplifying reference gene primers gave estimates of nucleated cell counts. Produced via immunoSEQ multiplex PCR; TCRdb's table is partial and in-frame only. V and J calls and clone size are those listed in that table; D and trimming were worked out from the DNA. The sample contains around 220,000 clones, around four fifths of which appear only once. This TCR was recovered from a woman between 35 and 50 years old with active or convalescent COVID-19. The chain carries TRBV5-5 and TRBJ1-1, with D unresolved. Sample: peripheral blood. CDR3 DNA: TGTGCCAGCAGCTTGGTGCAGGTGAACACTGAAGCTTTCTTT. Its translation is CASSLVQVNTEAFF.